The 21 T cell receptor beta chains in this list originate from one sample, sequenced in a study of Ad26.COV2.S vaccination and SARS-CoV-2 variants. Measured with immunoSEQ multiplex PCR; TCRdb has only the in-frame clones, and not every one. The data hold roughly 300,000 clones, with approximately 90% observed a single time. Sample treatment: some 19 received Ad26.COV2.S at low or high dose, single or two shots; roughly five received placebo; per-sample allocation not given. Samples were taken on day 63 after the first vaccine or placebo injection. The sample was peripheral blood, taken in a trial of Ad26.COV2.S vaccine versus placebo. The source is a person aged 18-60 years who received the Ad26.COV2.S COVID-19 vaccine or a placebo.

This clone was seen once. The V gene is TRBV30, the J gene TRBJ2-1; unclear D gene. Germline V gene lookup returns CDR1 GTSNPN and CDR2 SVGIG (reference sequence). There are 13 residues in the CDR3. Trimming pared 0 bases from V and 9 bases from J, leaving 12 bases between. CDR3 DNA: TGTGCCTGGAGTGTACTAACTGGAAGTGAGCAGTTCTTC. Protein: CAWSVLTGSEQFF.

The rearrangement links TRBV29-1 to TRBJ1-1; D is ambiguous. V lost 3 bases to trimming and J lost 5 bases, with 7 bases between them. CDR3 length: 11 amino acids. Germline V lookup: CDR1 SQVTM, CDR2 ANQGSEA. The CDR3 bases are TGCAGCGTTGACAGTGGTACTGAAGCTTTCTTT. Protein sequence: CSVDSGTEAFF.

V usage is TRBV5-4 and J usage is TRBJ1-6, with a possible D match to TRBD1 (5 bases). V was clipped by 0 bases and J by 8 bases, with 9 bases between them. This CDR3 region has 14 residues. Germline CDR1 and CDR2: SGHNT and YYREEE (reference sequence). The CDR3 reads CASSLGQSDSPLHF. The CDR3 bases are TGTGCCAGCAGCTTGGGACAGAGCGATTCACCCCTCCACTTT.

The chain employs TRBV12-5 and TRBJ2-7; no definite D call. CDR1 LGHNT and CDR2 FRNRAP come from the germline V gene. Trimming pared 1 base from V and 0 bases from J, leaving 7 bases between. The CDR3 spans 14 residues. Written as DNA, the CDR3 is TGTGCTAGTGGTTTGGGTGGGATCTCCTACGAGCAGTACTTC. This sequence encodes CASGLGGISYEQYF.

The chain links TRBV18 to TRBJ1-6; a possible D gene is TRBD1 (5 bases). The CDR3 is made up of 14 amino acids. V lost 2 bases, J lost 10 bases, and 12 bases lay in between. Germline V gene lookup returns CDR1 KGHSH and CDR2 LQKENI. CDR3 residues: CASSPTDKGSPLHF. In DNA form, the CDR3 reads TGTGCCAGCTCACCAACGGACAAAGGGTCACCCCTCCACTTT.

J is TRBJ2-2 and V is TRBV4-1; 7 bases agree with TRBD1. Germline V CDR1 and CDR2: MGHRA, YSYEKL. V was clipped by 4 bases and J by 4 bases; unmatched bases: 9. This CDR3 has 16 amino acids. CDR3 in DNA: TGCGCCAGCAGCCCGACAGGGTTAAGAAGCACCGGGGAGCTGTTTTTT. Its translation: CASSPTGLRSTGELFF.

The rearrangement joins TRBV7-9 to TRBJ2-1, with 14 bases lining up with TRBD2. Trimming took 5 bases from V and 5 from J; bases not matched to a gene: 8. The CDR3 consists of 17 residues. The germline gives CDR1 SEHNR, CDR2 FQNEAQ (reference sequence). DNA of the CDR3: TGTGCCAGCAGCCTTTCCGAGACTAGCGGGAGGGACAATGAGCAGTTCTTC. Translated: CASSLSETSGRDNEQFF.

The chain couples TRBV27 to TRBJ2-2; D gene ambiguous. This CDR3 has 15 residues. Germline-derived CDR1 and CDR2 are MNHEY and SMNVEV (reference sequence). V lost 4 bases and J lost 4, with 13 bases in between. CDR3 in amino acids: CASSSGNYGTGELFF. The CDR3 DNA reads TGTGCCAGCAGTTCAGGCAATTACGGCACCGGGGAGCTGTTTTTT.

The V gene is TRBV11-2, the J gene TRBJ2-5, with D perhaps assigned TRBD1 or TRBD2 (5 bases each). The CDR3 has 14 amino acids. The ends were cut back, 1 base at V and 4 bases at J, with 10 bases in the middle. The germline V gene has CDR1 SGHAT and CDR2 FQNNGV. This CDR3 is CASSLVRGTETQYF. For the CDR3, the DNA is TGTGCCAGCAGCTTAGTAAGAGGGACAGAGACCCAGTACTTC.

This clone was recorded only once. The genes are TRBV19 and TRBJ2-5, with 9 bases identical to TRBD2. The ends lost 5 bases at V and 3 bases at J; junction bases unmatched: 7. The germline V gene encodes CDR1 LNHDA and CDR2 SQIVND (reference sequence). This CDR3 comprises 15 residues. CDR3 region: CASSGGGVKEETQYF. In DNA, the CDR3 is TGTGCCAGTAGTGGCGGGGGGGTAAAAGAAGAGACCCAGTACTTC. Supplemented by reference TRBV19 and TRBJ2-5, the full variable domain reads DGGITQSPKYLFRKEGQNVTLSCEQNLNHDAMYWYRQDPGQGLRLIYYSQIVNDFQKGDIAEGYSVSREKKESFPLTVTSAQKNPTAFYLCASSGGGVKEETQYFGPGTRLLVL.

The V call is TRBV4-1, the J call TRBJ1-4, with TRBD1 as a possible D gene (6 bases). Germline V gene data show CDR1 as MGHRA and CDR2 as YSYEKL. The CDR3 spans 19 residues. V lost 3 bases, J lost 0 bases, and 20 bases lay in between. CDR3 sequence reads: CASSHKTLSGTSTNEKLFF. The CDR3, as DNA: TGCGCCAGCAGCCACAAGACATTGTCCGGGACATCAACTAATGAAAAACTGTTTTTT.

The chain employs TRBV2 and TRBJ2-3; 9 bases match TRBD1. This CDR3 comprises 14 residues. From germline, CDR1 is SNHLY and CDR2 FYNNEI. Losses at the gene ends were 8 bases for V and 6 bases for J; bases not matched to a gene: 9. CDR3 nucleotide sequence: TGTGCCAGCTCCTTAACAGGGGGCGGTGATACGCAGTATTTT. Protein product: CASSLTGGGDTQYF.

The chain joins TRBV5-5 to TRBJ1-1; D unresolved. Germline CDR1 reads SGHKS; CDR2 reads YYEKEE (reference sequence). The ends were cut back, 1 base at V and 4 bases at J, with 11 bases in the middle. The CDR3 consists of 14 residues. Written as DNA, the CDR3 is TGTGCCAGCAGCTTGACAGCCCAGTTCACTGAAGCTTTCTTT. It yields the protein CASSLTAQFTEAFF. Using reference TRBV5-5 and TRBJ1-1 for the parts outside the CDR3, the full variable domain is DAGVTQSPTHLIKTRGQQVTLRCSPISGHKSVSWYQQVLGQGPQFIFQYYEKEERGRGNFPDRFSARQFPNYSSELNVNALLLGDSALYLCASSLTAQFTEAFFGQGTRLTVV.

Points on this clone: The same CDR3 is also encoded by other DNA sequences in this sample. The CDR3 reads CAWSGVSYEQYF. The CDR3 DNA is TGTGCCTGGAGTGGGGTTTCCTACGAGCAGTACTTC. The chain is built from TRBV30 and TRBJ2-7; D not resolved. The germline V gene encodes CDR1 GTSNPN and CDR2 SVGIG (reference sequence). The CDR3 spans 12 residues. V lost 1 base and J 1 base, leaving 5 bases between the germline ends.

The V and J genes are TRBV12-5 and TRBJ2-5; D may match TRBD1 or TRBD2 (5 bases each). CDR1 LGHNT and CDR2 FRNRAP come from the germline V gene. The CDR3 has 14 residues. Trimming left V 2 bases short and J 5 bases short, with 12 bases between. CDR3 sequence reads: CASGLWPGTETQYF. DNA for the CDR3: TGTGCTAGTGGTTTGTGGCCAGGGACGGAGACCCAGTACTTC.

This clone was observed a single time. The chain recombines TRBV19 with TRBJ2-2; tentative D call: TRBD1 (5 bases). This CDR3 contains 15 residues. CDR1 LNHDA and CDR2 SQIVND come from the germline V gene (reference sequence). Trimming cost V 3 bases and J 2 bases, with 10 bases left between them. DNA of the CDR3: TGTGCCAGTAGTATTGTACAGGCCAACACCGGGGAGCTGTTTTTT. It yields the protein CASSIVQANTGELFF.

The chain links TRBV5-1 to TRBJ1-2; D gene ambiguous. This CDR3 has 13 residues. V shed 3 bases and J shed 4 bases, with 10 bases lying between them. CDR1 and CDR2 from the germline V gene are SGHRS and YFSETQ. The CDR3: CASSSLGTYGYTF. The CDR3 DNA sequence: TGCGCCAGCAGCTCACTAGGCACCTATGGCTACACCTTC.

The chain recombines TRBV29-1 with TRBJ1-1, with unresolved D. V was shortened by 5 bases and J by 2 bases, with 12 bases between the two germline ends. Looked up from germline, CDR1 is SQVTM and CDR2 is ANQGSEA. The CDR3 totals 13 residues. Here the CDR3 reads CSVLGKSNTEAFF. In DNA form, the CDR3 reads TGCAGCGTTCTAGGGAAATCAAACACTGAAGCTTTCTTT. The full variable domain, rest sourced from reference TRBV29-1 and TRBJ1-1, is SAVISQKPSRDICQRGTSLTIQCQVDSQVTMMFWYRQQPGQSLTLIATANQGSEATYESGFVIDKFPISRPNLTFSTLTVSNMSPEDSSIYLCSVLGKSNTEAFFGQGTRLTVV.

The chain employs TRBV10-3 and TRBJ1-5, with a possible D match to TRBD1 (6 bases). V shed 5 bases and J shed 0 bases, with 11 bases lying between them. Germline CDR1 ENHRY, CDR2 SYGVKD. The CDR3 has 15 residues. The CDR3 is CAISRQGFSNQPQHF. CDR3 bases: TGTGCCATCAGTCGTCAGGGGTTTAGCAATCAGCCCCAGCATTTT.

The rearrangement joins TRBV28 to TRBJ2-7, with D hard to call. Germline CDR1 and CDR2: MDHEN and SYDVKM. Trimming cost V 7 bases and J 3 bases, with 16 bases left between them. This CDR3 region has 14 residues. CDR3 sequence (DNA): TGTGCCAGCAACCCTCTCTTAGGGAACTACGAGCAGTACTTC. Translation gives CASNPLLGNYEQYF.

The CDR3: CASSLELVQPQHF. CDR3 DNA sequence: TGTGCCAGCAGTCTGGAACTGGTGCAGCCCCAGCATTTT. The rearrangement uses TRBV28 and TRBJ1-5, with D uncertain. V was pared by 5 bases and J by 7 bases, with 12 bases between. In germline, CDR1 is MDHEN, CDR2 SYDVKM. The CDR3 consists of 13 residues.